Listed below are T cell receptor beta chains from one sample, sequenced in a study of T cell responses to AZD1222 COVID-19 vaccine. The protocol was immunoSEQ multiplex PCR, while the TCRdb copy is restricted to in-frame clones and leaves out a portion. The sample lists some 150,000 clones, 90% occurring once. The input for sequencing was peripheral blood, taken 28 days after the second AZD1222 dose. These receptors were obtained from an adult who received the AZD1222 COVID-19 vaccine. CDR3s include the opening cysteine and the closing phenylalanine or tryptophan. The D gene is left open where the match is weak. Clone size is not always given. Where it is, it says once, few, many or a class for expanded clones.

size: .
J: TRBJ2-7
D: .
V: TRBV9
DNA: TGTGCCAGCAGCGAGGCGTACTCCTGGGACGAGCAGTACTTC
CDR3: CASSEAYSWDEQYF

size: .
J: TRBJ1-4
D: TRBD1
V: TRBV5-1
DNA: TGCGCCAGCAGCTTTGAATCGTGGGACAGGCGAACAACTAATGAAAAACTGTTTTTT
CDR3: CASSFESWDRRTTNEKLFF

size: once
J: TRBJ1-1
D: .
V: TRBV6-5
DNA: TGTGCCAGCACCAATACAGGGATGAGCACTGAAGCTTTCTTT
CDR3: CASTNTGMSTEAFF

size: .
J: TRBJ2-1
D: TRBD2
V: TRBV11-2
DNA: TGTGCCAGCAGCGAAGGACTAGCGGGGGGGCGGTACAATGAGCAGTTCTTC
CDR3: CASSEGLAGGRYNEQFF

size: .
J: TRBJ1-1
D: TRBD1
V: TRBV5-8
DNA: TGTGCCAGCAGCTTTAGAAGGGGGCGGGGAGCTTTCTTT
CDR3: CASSFRRGRGAFF

size: .
J: TRBJ1-1
D: .
V: TRBV23-1
DNA: TGCGCCAGGGGCGGGGAGGCCGTTGACACTGAAGCTTTCTTT
CDR3: CARGGEAVDTEAFF

size: few
J: TRBJ1-1
D: .
V: TRBV21-1
DNA: TGTGCCAGCAGCAAAGCGGGCGGGGGGAACACTGAAGCTTTCTTT
CDR3: CASSKAGGGNTEAFF

size: .
J: TRBJ2-7
D: .
V: TRBV13
DNA: TGTGCCAGCAGCTTAGGCCCCGGGAACGGCTACGAGCAGTACTTC
CDR3: CASSLGPGNGYEQYF

size: .
J: TRBJ1-5
D: TRBD1
V: TRBV5-1
DNA: TGCGCCAGCAGCTTGGAGGGGGCGGGGAATCAGCCCCAGCATTTT
CDR3: CASSLEGAGNQPQHF

size: .
J: TRBJ2-3
D: TRBD2
V: TRBV28
DNA: TGTGCCAGCAGGGACGGGACTAGCTATGCCGTAGATACGCAGTATTTT
CDR3: CASRDGTSYAVDTQYF

size: once
J: TRBJ2-2
D: .
V: TRBV2
DNA: TGTGCCAGCAACAGGGACACCGGGGAGCTGTTTTTT
CDR3: CASNRDTGELFF

size: .
J: TRBJ1-5
D: .
V: TRBV18
DNA: TGTGCCAGCTCACCCGGAAAGGGGTCCAGCAATCAGCCCCAGCATTTT
CDR3: CASSPGKGSSNQPQHF

size: .
J: TRBJ2-1
D: .
V: TRBV3-1/TRBV3-2
DNA: TGTGCCAGCAGCCAAGTTACGGGGAGGGGGCGATGGTTCTTC
CDR3: CASSQVTGRGRWFF

size: once
J: TRBJ2-2
D: .
V: TRBV12-3/TRBV12-4
DNA: TGTGCCAGCACCCCCGTTCGCACCGGGGAGCTGTTTTTT
CDR3: CASTPVRTGELFF

size: .
J: TRBJ2-4
D: .
V: TRBV7-8
DNA: TGTGCCAGCAGCCAGGTCGGGTGGGACATTCAGTACTTC
CDR3: CASSQVGWDIQYF

size: .
J: TRBJ2-3
D: .
V: TRBV5-6
DNA: TGTGCCAGCAGCGTGGACAGCAGCACAGATACGCAGTATTTT
CDR3: CASSVDSSTDTQYF

size: .
J: TRBJ2-6
D: .
V: TRBV12-5
DNA: TGTGCTAGTGGCCCGGGTCAGTTCTCTGGGGCCAACGTCCTGACTTTC
CDR3: CASGPGQFSGANVLTF

size: .
J: TRBJ2-2
D: .
V: TRBV9
DNA: TGTGCCAGCAGCCTAACCGGGACAACTCCTAACACCGGGGAGCTGTTTTTT
CDR3: CASSLTGTTPNTGELFF

size: .
J: TRBJ2-1
D: TRBD2
V: TRBV12-3/TRBV12-4
DNA: TGTGCCAGCAGTGGGACTAACTACAATGAGCAGTTCTTC
CDR3: CASSGTNYNEQFF

size: .
J: TRBJ2-6
D: .
V: TRBV6-5
DNA: TGTGCCAGCAGTTATAAGGGATCTGGGGCCAACGTCCTGACTTTC
CDR3: CASSYKGSGANVLTF

size: .
J: TRBJ2-2
D: TRBD1
V: TRBV7-2
DNA: TGTGCCAGCAGCCCGGGACAGCACACCGGGGAGCTGTTTTTT
CDR3: CASSPGQHTGELFF

size: .
J: TRBJ1-1
D: .
V: TRBV2
DNA: TGTGCCAGCCAGGACACTGAAGCTTTCTTT
CDR3: CASQDTEAFF

size: .
J: TRBJ2-2
D: TRBD2
V: TRBV5-1
DNA: TGCGCCAGCAGCTTGGTAGCGGGAGGAATCGCCGGGGAGCTGTTTTTT
CDR3: CASSLVAGGIAGELFF

size: .
J: TRBJ2-7
D: .
V: TRBV5-6
DNA: TGTGCCAGCAGCTTGAGATCCGAGCAGTACTTC
CDR3: CASSLRSEQYF

size: .
J: TRBJ1-6
D: .
V: TRBV7-8
DNA: TGTGCCAGCAGCTTAGACAGCGGGGATTCACCCCTCCACTTT
CDR3: CASSLDSGDSPLHF

size: .
J: TRBJ1-1
D: TRBD1
V: TRBV6-5
DNA: TGTGCCAGCAGTTACTCGGGACAGGGGTCGAACACTGAAGCTTTCTTT
CDR3: CASSYSGQGSNTEAFF

size: .
J: TRBJ2-1
D: .
V: TRBV6-5
DNA: TGTGCCAGCAGTTACTCTAAGGCAGGGGATCTTGAGCAGTTCTTC
CDR3: CASSYSKAGDLEQFF

size: .
J: TRBJ1-2
D: .
V: TRBV6-2/TRBV6-3
DNA: TGTGCCAGCAGTCTAAAAGACAGGATGCTTTATGGCTACACCTTC
CDR3: CASSLKDRMLYGYTF

size: .
J: TRBJ2-7
D: .
V: TRBV5-6
DNA: TGTGCCAGCAGCTCCCGACCAGGGGTGTTGAGCTCCTACGAGCAGTACTTC
CDR3: CASSSRPGVLSSYEQYF

size: .
J: TRBJ2-2
D: .
V: TRBV3-1/TRBV3-2
DNA: TGTGCCAGCAGCCAAATGGGGGCAACCGGGGAGCTGTTTTTT
CDR3: CASSQMGATGELFF

size: .
J: TRBJ2-7
D: .
V: TRBV21-1
DNA: TGTGCCAGCAGCAAAGGGCCCGGAGAGCAGTACTTC
CDR3: CASSKGPGEQYF

size: .
J: TRBJ1-2
D: .
V: TRBV5-1
DNA: TGCGCCAGGCAAAACAGCTCTAACTATGGCTACACCTTC
CDR3: CARQNSSNYGYTF

size: .
J: TRBJ1-2
D: .
V: TRBV15
DNA: TGTGCCACCAGCAGTAGGGGTTATGGCTACACCTTC
CDR3: CATSSRGYGYTF

size: .
J: TRBJ2-1
D: .
V: TRBV5-1
DNA: TGCGCCAGCAGCTTGGCTGGCCACATGGAGCAGTTCTTC
CDR3: CASSLAGHMEQFF

size: .
J: TRBJ2-3
D: .
V: TRBV5-5
DNA: TGTGCCAGCAGTCTCATCGGGCCCACCGCAGATACGCAGTATTTT
CDR3: CASSLIGPTADTQYF

size: .
J: TRBJ1-2
D: .
V: TRBV19
DNA: TGTGCCAGTGGCGGCTATGGCTACACCTTC
CDR3: CASGGYGYTF

size: few
J: TRBJ1-1
D: .
V: TRBV10-3
DNA: TGTGCCATCAGGAACCGAGACTCGGAAAACACTGAAGCTTTCTTT
CDR3: CAIRNRDSENTEAFF

size: .
J: TRBJ2-2
D: TRBD1
V: TRBV7-7
DNA: TGTGCTAGCAGCCATACAGGGGACGGTACCGGGGAGCTGTTTTTT
CDR3: CASSHTGDGTGELFF

size: .
J: TRBJ1-4
D: .
V: TRBV18
DNA: TGTGCCAGCTCACCACCAGTTGTCGGTTCTGAAAAACTGTTTTTT
CDR3: CASSPPVVGSEKLFF

size: once
J: TRBJ2-2
D: .
V: TRBV4-1
DNA: TGCGCCAGCAGCCAAGCTTCCCGGACCCGAAACACCGGGGAGCTGTTTTTT
CDR3: CASSQASRTRNTGELFF

size: .
J: TRBJ2-1
D: TRBD2
V: TRBV9
DNA: TGTGCCAGCAGCGCACTAGCGGTAAACAATGAGCAGTTCTTC
CDR3: CASSALAVNNEQFF

size: .
J: TRBJ2-3
D: TRBD2
V: TRBV3-1/TRBV3-2
DNA: TGTGCCAGCAGCCATGATAGCGGGGGCACAGATACGCAGTATTTT
CDR3: CASSHDSGGTDTQYF

size: .
J: TRBJ2-1
D: TRBD1
V: TRBV19
DNA: TGTGCCACTGACCGAAGGACAGGGAATAGGTATGAGCAGTTCTTC
CDR3: CATDRRTGNRYEQFF

size: .
J: TRBJ1-3
D: .
V: TRBV9
DNA: TGTGCCAGCAGCGTAGTTTCAGGTAGCTCTGGAAACACCATATATTTT
CDR3: CASSVVSGSSGNTIYF

size: .
J: TRBJ2-1
D: .
V: TRBV12-5
DNA: TGTGCTAGTGGAAGGGGATATGAGCAGTTCTTC
CDR3: CASGRGYEQFF

size: .
J: TRBJ1-1
D: .
V: TRBV18
DNA: TGTGCCAGCTCAGTGGGGGTACGGGACACTGAAGCTTTCTTT
CDR3: CASSVGVRDTEAFF

size: once
J: TRBJ1-2
D: TRBD1
V: TRBV5-1
DNA: TGCGCCAGCAGCACCCGGACAGGAGCTAACTATGGCTACACCTTC
CDR3: CASSTRTGANYGYTF

size: .
J: TRBJ1-4
D: .
V: TRBV12-3/TRBV12-4
DNA: TGTGCCAGCAGTTTGGGGGGTGAGGAAAAACTGTTTTTT
CDR3: CASSLGGEEKLFF

size: .
J: TRBJ1-1
D: TRBD1
V: TRBV12-5
DNA: TGTGCTAGTGGTTTGGCCCAACCGCAGGGGGGCACTGAAGCTTTCTTT
CDR3: CASGLAQPQGGTEAFF

size: .
J: TRBJ1-3
D: TRBD1
V: TRBV19
DNA: TGTGCCAGTAGATTCGACAGGGGGCTTGGAAACACCATATATTTT
CDR3: CASRFDRGLGNTIYF

size: .
J: TRBJ1-1
D: .
V: TRBV27
DNA: TGTGCCAGCAGTTCAGGACAGCTGAACACTGAAGCTTTCTTT
CDR3: CASSSGQLNTEAFF

size: .
J: TRBJ2-2
D: TRBD2
V: TRBV6-5
DNA: TGTGCCAGCAGTTACGGGGGGGCCGGGGAGCTGTTTTTT
CDR3: CASSYGGAGELFF

size: .
J: TRBJ2-5
D: .
V: TRBV18
DNA: TGTGCCAGCTCACCACCTACCCGGCGCCAAGAGACCCAGTACTTC
CDR3: CASSPPTRRQETQYF